A single sample gave rise to the 21 T cell receptor beta chains below, sequenced in a study of shared clonotypes between healthy human individuals. Profiled with immunoSEQ multiplex PCR; TCRdb holds only in-frame clones, not every one. This table holds around 2.5 million clones, 93% found once. Material: naive CD4+ T cells from PBMCs. This sample's subset: CD45RA+ positively selected. Source of these receptors: a man aged 18 to 29 in good health. Some clones in this sample may be carry-over from other donors' samples.

On this clone itself: Other DNA sequences in the sample encode the same CDR3. The chain joins TRBV5-4 to TRBJ2-3, with 7 bases fitting TRBD2. The germline CDR1 and CDR2 sequences are SGHNT and YYREEE (reference sequence). CDR3 length: 16 amino acids. Losses at the gene ends were 0 bases for V and 3 bases for J; bases not matched to a gene: 7. The CDR3 loop is CASSLGGGSGTDTQYF. The CDR3 DNA follows: TGTGCCAGCAGCTTGGGTGGCGGGAGTGGGACAGATACGCAGTATTTT.

The CDR3: CASSPVAGPGDEQFF. The DNA of the CDR3 is TGTGCCAGCAGCCCAGTGGCGGGACCAGGCGATGAGCAGTTCTTC. This sequence joins TRBV11-1 and TRBJ2-1; D possibly corresponds to TRBD2 (6 bases). CDR3 length: 15 amino acids. CDR1 is SGHAT, CDR2 FQDESV, per germline (reference sequence). Between the trimmed V and J ends, which lost 5 bases and 8 bases, there was a span of 19 bases. The complete variable domain, with remaining parts taken from reference TRBV11-1 and TRBJ2-1, reads EAEVAQSPRYKITEKSQAVAFWCDPISGHATLYWYRQILGQGPELLVQFQDESVVDDSQLPKDRFSAERLKGVDSTLKIQPAELGDSAMYLCASSPVAGPGDEQFFGPGTRLTVL.

The chain links TRBV18 to TRBJ1-4; tentative D call: TRBD1 (5 bases). V was shortened by 5 bases and J by 7 bases, with 11 bases between the two germline ends. CDR1 is KGHSH, CDR2 LQKENI, per germline. The CDR3 sequence is 13 residues long. The CDR3 is CASSARRAEKLFF. The CDR3 DNA reads as TGTGCCAGCTCAGCACGCAGGGCTGAAAAACTGTTTTTT. Full variable domain (missing parts from reference TRBV18 and TRBJ1-4): NAGVMQNPRHLVRRRGQEARLRCSPMKGHSHVYWYRQLPEEGLKFMVYLQKENIIDESGMPKERFSAEFPKEGPSILRIQQVVRGDSAAYFCASSARRAEKLFFGSGTQLSVL.

The chain employs TRBV28 and TRBJ2-7; D call uncertain. This CDR3 spans 13 amino acids. With 6 bases removed from V and 4 bases from J, the gap between germline ends came to 13 bases. CDR1 is MDHEN and CDR2 is SYDVKM in the germline V gene. CDR3 nucleotide sequence: TGTGCCAGCAGCCGCGAAATCGAGTACGAGCAGTACTTC. It specifies CASSREIEYEQYF.

CDR3 coding DNA: TGTGCCAGCAGCTTCCGCAGCACAGAGACCCAGTACTTC. Residues: CASSFRSTETQYF. The chain combines TRBV9 with TRBJ2-5; D is ambiguous. CDR1 SGDLS and CDR2 YYNGEE come from the germline V gene. The germline V and J ends were trimmed by 4 bases and 4 bases, with 11 bases remaining between them. The CDR3 runs 13 residues. The entire variable domain, with the rest obtained from reference TRBV9 and TRBJ2-5, is as follows: DSGVTQTPKHLITATGQRVTLRCSPRSGDLSVYWYQQSLDQGLQFLIQYYNGEERAKGNILERFSAQQFPDLHSELNLSSLELGDSALYFCASSFRSTETQYFGPGTRLLVL.

V usage is TRBV12-2 and J usage is TRBJ2-7; the D call TRBD2 from the table was never checked on the DNA. TRBV12-2 is designated a pseudogene. The CDR3 is 17 amino acids. The CDR3 DNA follows: TGTGCAAGTCGCGCTTGGGCCGGACTAGCGGGAATCTACGAGCAGTACTTC. Translated: CASRAWAGLAGIYEQYF.

A remark on this clone: This sample also contains other DNA sequences that code for the same CDR3. The chain has TRBV5-6 and TRBJ1-5; D is undetermined. Germline-derived CDR1 and CDR2 are SGHDT and YYEEEE. Trimming took off 1 base at V and 1 base at J, with 6 bases between the two ends. CDR3 length: 14 residues. Here the CDR3 reads CASSLSGSNQPQHF. DNA for the CDR3: TGTGCCAGCAGCTTGTCAGGAAGCAATCAGCCCCAGCATTTT.

This clone was recorded once. V gene TRBV5-4 combines with J gene TRBJ2-1; the D gene is possibly TRBD2 (6 bases). V lost 4 bases to trimming and J lost 0 bases, with 14 bases between them. Germline CDR1 reads SGHNT; CDR2 reads YYREEE (reference sequence). CDR3 length: 16 amino acids. The CDR3 loop is CASSPAAGSSYNEQFF. CDR3 in DNA: TGTGCCAGCAGCCCTGCCGCGGGGAGCTCCTACAATGAGCAGTTCTTC.

The genes are TRBV7-9 and TRBJ2-2; D tentatively fits TRBD1 or TRBD2 (6 bases each). Germline lookup yields CDR1 SEHNR and CDR2 FQNEAQ (reference sequence). The CDR3 extends over 15 amino acids. Trimming pared 0 bases from V and 4 bases from J, leaving 9 bases between. Here the CDR3 DNA reads TGTGCCAGCAGCTTAGCGGGGGGCCTCACCGGGGAGCTGTTTTTT. Encoded protein: CASSLAGGLTGELFF. Complete variable domain (other parts from reference TRBV7-9 and TRBJ2-2): DTGVSQNPRHKITKRGQNVTFRCDPISEHNRLYWYRQTLGQGPEFLTYFQNEAQLEKSRLLSDRFSAERPKGSFSTLEIQRTEQGDSAMYLCASSLAGGLTGELFFGEGSRLTVL.

The chain couples TRBV7-6 to TRBJ2-2; maybe TRBD1 (6 bases). The ends were cut back, 1 base at V and 0 bases at J, with 15 bases in the middle. The CDR3 totals 18 residues. Germline CDR1 and CDR2: SGHVS and FNYEAQ. DNA of the CDR3: TGTGCCAGCAGCTTAGTCCCGGGACATACGACGAACACCGGGGAGCTGTTTTTT. Encoded protein: CASSLVPGHTTNTGELFF. The complete variable domain, with remaining parts taken from reference TRBV7-6 and TRBJ2-2, reads GAGVSQSPRYKVTKRGQDVALRCDPISGHVSLYWYRQALGQGPEFLTYFNYEAQQDKSGLPNDRFSAERPEGSISTLTIQRTEQRDSAMYRCASSLVPGHTTNTGELFFGEGSRLTVL.

The chain recombines TRBV6-6 with TRBJ1-1; D remains ambiguous. In germline, CDR1 is MNHNY, CDR2 SVGAGI (reference sequence). V lost 0 bases to trimming and J lost 0 bases, with 8 bases between them. CDR3 length equals 15 residues. The CDR3 region has the DNA TGTGCCAGCAGTTACTCGGCCGGAGTGAACACTGAAGCTTTCTTT. Its protein is CASSYSAGVNTEAFF.

This clone occurred a few times. The chain combines TRBV30 with TRBJ1-5; D gene uncertain. CDR1 and CDR2 from the germline V gene are GTSNPN and SVGIG (reference sequence). With 2 bases removed from V and 7 bases from J, the gap between germline ends came to 18 bases. This CDR3 has 15 amino acids. This chain's CDR3 is CAWSIGWDAIQPQHF. In DNA form, the CDR3 reads TGTGCCTGGAGTATAGGGTGGGATGCTATCCAGCCCCAGCATTTT.

A remark on this clone: The sample holds other DNA sequences that translate to the same CDR3. The chain uses TRBV2 and TRBJ2-1; no clear D gene. Germline-derived CDR1 and CDR2 are SNHLY and FYNNEI. The CDR3 covers 13 residues. Trimming shortened V by 4 bases and J by 5 bases, and 9 bases separated the two germline ends. The CDR3 protein is CASSALADNEQFF. In DNA form, the CDR3 reads TGTGCCAGCAGTGCATTAGCCGACAATGAGCAGTTCTTC. The entire variable domain, with the rest obtained from reference TRBV2 and TRBJ2-1, is as follows: EPEVTQTPSHQVTQMGQEVILRCVPISNHLYFYWYRQILGQKVEFLVSFYNNEISEKSEIFDDQFSVERPDGSNFTLKIRSTKLEDSAMYFCASSALADNEQFFGPGTRLTVL.

The V gene is TRBV28, the J gene TRBJ2-7; TRBD1 matches at 7 bases. Germline assignment: CDR1 MDHEN and CDR2 SYDVKM. V dropped 7 bases and J dropped 3; count of bases not matched to a gene: 9. The CDR3 has 14 residues. The CDR3 loop is CASTYPGQYYEQYF. The CDR3 nucleotides read TGTGCCAGCACCTATCCGGGACAGTACTACGAGCAGTACTTC.

Details on this clone: This sample includes further DNA sequences coding for the same CDR3. The chain has TRBV20-1 and TRBJ2-1, with unresolved D. The CDR3 has 10 amino acids. Germline CDR1 is DFQATT and CDR2 is SNEGSKA (reference sequence). With 5 bases removed from V and 4 bases from J, the gap between germline ends came to 3 bases. For the CDR3, the DNA is TGCAGTGCTCGGTACAATGAGCAGTTCTTC. This codes for CSARYNEQFF.

J is TRBJ2-2 and V is TRBV11-2, with 8 positions matching TRBD1. Germline V gene data show CDR1 as SGHAT and CDR2 as FQNNGV. This CDR3 contains 16 residues. V lost 3 bases, J lost 0 bases, and 3 bases stayed unmatched. Here the CDR3 DNA reads TGTGCCAGCAGCTTTCTGACAGGGGCGAACACCGGGGAGCTGTTTTTT. It yields the protein CASSFLTGANTGELFF.

The chain has TRBV7-3 and TRBJ2-3, with D perhaps TRBD1 (6 bases). V was trimmed by 1 base and J by 2 bases, leaving 10 bases between them. This CDR3 has 15 residues. Germline CDR1 and CDR2: SGHTA and FQGTGA. The CDR3 bases are TGTGCCAGCAGCTTAATGGCAGGGGACACAGATACGCAGTATTTT. This encodes CASSLMAGDTDTQYF.

The chain joins TRBV28 to TRBJ2-5; 7 nucleotides match TRBD1. The germline V gene has CDR1 MDHEN and CDR2 SYDVKM. This CDR3 spans 13 amino acids. V dropped 5 bases and J dropped 5; count of bases not matched to a gene: 5. The CDR3 loop is CASSTGQWETQYF. CDR3 nucleotide sequence: TGTGCCAGCAGTACGGGACAGTGGGAGACCCAGTACTTC. Based on the CDR3 plus reference TRBV28 and TRBJ2-5, the full variable domain is DVKVTQSSRYLVKRTGEKVFLECVQDMDHENMFWYRQDPGLGLRLIYFSYDVKMKEKGDIPEGYSVSREKKERFSLILESASTNQTSMYLCASSTGQWETQYFGPGTRLLVL.

Written as DNA, the CDR3 is TGTGCCAGCAGCTTAGTCCTAGGGGACACCAACTATGGCTACACCTTC. It specifies CASSLVLGDTNYGYTF. The chain couples TRBV7-9 to TRBJ1-2; D is perhaps TRBD1 (6 bases). Trimming stripped 1 base from V and 2 bases from J, with 14 bases between. The germline CDR1 and CDR2 sequences are SEHNR and FQNEAQ (reference sequence). There are 16 residues in the CDR3.

The chain combines TRBV5-1 with TRBJ2-1, with 15 positions matching TRBD2. Germline V gives CDR1 SGHRS, CDR2 YFSETQ. CDR3 length: 15 residues. The trim removed 4 bases at V and 9 bases at J, leaving 5 bases unmatched. The chain's CDR3 is CASSTGLAGGGEQFF. The CDR3 nucleotides are TGCGCCAGCAGCACGGGACTAGCGGGAGGCGGTGAGCAGTTCTTC.

This chain connects TRBV5-1 to TRBJ2-7, with 9 bases aligning to TRBD1. This CDR3 spans 15 amino acids. Germline CDR1 and CDR2: SGHRS and YFSETQ. After removal of 4 bases from V and 2 bases from J, the junction contained 7 bases not matched to a gene. CDR3 DNA sequence: TGCGCCAGCAGCGTTACAGGGGGCGGGCCCTACGAGCAGTACTTC. The encoded protein is CASSVTGGGPYEQYF.